This TCR beta chain was sequenced during a study of cytomegalovirus exposure and HLA in healthy donors. PCR amplification relied on 60 Vbeta primers (plus 13 Jbeta primers). Sequencing was performed with immunoSEQ multiplex PCR; in TCRdb, only in-frame clones are kept and a portion is missing. The data contain some 170,000 clones, roughly 80% of them seen just once; the ten biggest clones take up around 4.7%. Donors were nominally healthy when sampled, though unrecorded immune exposures were likely. As regards this clone: What it recognizes is unknown.

Findings and caveats of the study: The HLA-A and HLA-B alleles of most subjects were reportedly predicted accurately from TCR beta sequences. Another analysis was done later, and it associated more than 15,000 TCR beta sequences with HLA alleles at 0.05 false discovery rate. TCR beta chain V- and J-gene trimming was linked, in a later analysis, to a missense variant in DCLRE1C.

The CDR3 spans 14 residues. Germline V gene sequence: CDR1 MNHEY, CDR2 SVGAGI. Trimming pared 6 bases from V and 6 bases from J, leaving 14 bases between. The TCR sequence derives from a young woman in good health and CMV-seropositive. This chain links TRBV6-5 with TRBJ2-2; D gene uncertain. Input material: PBMCs. CDR3 DNA: TGTGCCAGCAGACCTGAGTCGGTATCCGGGGAGCTGTTTTTT. This gives the protein CASRPESVSGELFF.